This is a list of T cell receptor beta chains from one sample in a study of CD8+ T cells in alopecia areata. Using immunoSEQ multiplex PCR, the repertoire was profiled, and TCRdb retains in-frame clones only, with some absent. This sample has 130,000 or so clones, with 86% found just once. The starting material was CD8+ T cells sorted from blood, obtained at week 4, from a patient treated with tofacitinib. Source of these receptors: a human donor with alopecia areata. The CDR3 runs from the conserved cysteine through the conserved F or W. Fields, in order: V gene, D gene, clone size, J gene, CDR3 DNA, CDR3 protein. The D gene is left open where the match is weak. Not every row has a clone size; where given, it reads once, few, many or a size class.

TRBV27,TRBD2,NA,TRBJ2-7,TGTGCCAGCGTCCCAGGGACTAGCGGGGGAACAATCTACGAGCAGTACTTC,CASVPGTSGGTIYEQYF
TRBV7-2,NA,NA,TRBJ2-5,TGTGCCAGCAGCTTAGATCTTGCAGGGGCCGTTGGGGAGACCCAGTACTTC,CASSLDLAGAVGETQYF
TRBV29-1,NA,NA,TRBJ2-5,TGCAGCGTATCACATGAGATTAGCGAAGAGACCCAGTACTTC,CSVSHEISEETQYF
TRBV27,NA,NA,TRBJ2-5,TGTGCCAGCAGTTTAGGCAGTTCGTGGGAGACCCAGTACTTC,CASSLGSSWETQYF
TRBV30,NA,NA,TRBJ1-1,TGTGCCTGGGACGGTTGGGGGACCGCGAGTGAAGCTTTCTTT,CAWDGWGTASEAFF
TRBV2,NA,NA,TRBJ2-1,TGTGCCAGCAGTGAAATGGACGGTAAATTCTTC,CASSEMDGKFF
TRBV2,NA,NA,TRBJ2-1,TGTGCCAGCAGTGACGGGGTTACCTACAATGAGCAGTTCTTC,CASSDGVTYNEQFF
TRBV18,NA,NA,TRBJ2-7,TGTGCCAGCTCACCACGGGGGAGTTCCTACGAGCAGTACTTC,CASSPRGSSYEQYF
TRBV4-1,TRBD1,NA,TRBJ2-7,TGCGCCAGCAGCCCTTGGACAGGGGGCTACGAGCAGTACTTC,CASSPWTGGYEQYF
TRBV1,NA,NA,TRBJ1-2,TGCACCAGCAGCTCTCCTAGGCCTAACTATGGCTACACCTTC,CTSSSPRPNYGYTF
TRBV9,NA,NA,TRBJ2-7,TGTGCCAGCAGCCCCACTTTAGACAGATCCTACGAGCAGTACTTC,CASSPTLDRSYEQYF
TRBV9,NA,NA,TRBJ2-7,TGTGCCAGCAGCGTAGGGGGAGGGGGCGGTAACTACGAGCAGTACTTC,CASSVGGGGGNYEQYF
TRBV29-1,NA,NA,TRBJ2-2,TGCAGCGTTGATGGGACCAGAAGGGGCACCGGGGAGCTGTTTTTT,CSVDGTRRGTGELFF
TRBV30,NA,NA,TRBJ2-7,TGTGCCTGGGGCCCGTTTACCTCCTACGAGCAGTACTTC,CAWGPFTSYEQYF
TRBV6-5,TRBD1,once,TRBJ2-3,TGTGCCAGCAGTTACACAGGGGGGGATACGCAGTATTTT,CASSYTGGDTQYF
TRBV19,NA,once,TRBJ1-1,TGTGCCAGTAGTATGTTTCACTCGAACACTGAAGCTTTCTTT,CASSMFHSNTEAFF
TRBV6-5,NA,NA,TRBJ1-1,TGTGCCAGCAGCCCCGGGTTCACTGAAGCTTTCTTT,CASSPGFTEAFF
TRBV9,NA,NA,TRBJ2-1,TGTGCCAGCAGCGTTCAGGTCAATGAGCAGTTCTTC,CASSVQVNEQFF
TRBV6-5,NA,NA,TRBJ1-1,TGTGCCAGCAGTTACTCGGGAGAAGCTTTCTTT,CASSYSGEAFF
TRBV5-4,TRBD2,NA,TRBJ2-7,TGTGCCAGCAGCTCCGGGACTAGCGTCTACGAGCAGTACTTC,CASSSGTSVYEQYF
TRBV19,NA,NA,TRBJ2-2,TGTGCCAGTAGTTCTGCCATGAACACCGGGGAGCTGTTTTTT,CASSSAMNTGELFF
TRBV11-2,NA,NA,TRBJ2-3,TGTGCCAGCAGCTGGGCACAGGGTCAAGATACGCAGTATTTT,CASSWAQGQDTQYF
TRBV7-2,NA,NA,TRBJ2-3,TGTGCCAGCAGCTGGGGGACAGATACGCAGTATTTT,CASSWGTDTQYF
TRBV7-9,NA,NA,TRBJ2-3,TGTGCCAGCAGCAAGCGGGACATACCTTTCCCAGATACGCAGTATTTT,CASSKRDIPFPDTQYF
TRBV29-1,NA,NA,TRBJ2-6,TGCAGCGTTGCGGGAGCAACTTCTGGGGCCAACGTCCTGACTTTC,CSVAGATSGANVLTF
TRBV15,NA,NA,TRBJ2-3,TGTGCCACCAGCAGAGATCTAGGAGTAGATACGCAGTATTTT,CATSRDLGVDTQYF
TRBV29-1,NA,NA,TRBJ2-7,TGCAGCGTTGGTCTCCACGAGCAGTACTTC,CSVGLHEQYF
TRBV2,NA,NA,TRBJ2-7,TGTGCCAGCAGTGAGGAGTCGGCCTACGAGCAGTACTTC,CASSEESAYEQYF
TRBV27,TRBD1,NA,TRBJ1-2,TGTGCCAGCAGCTGGACAGGGGGCAACTATGGCTACACCTTC,CASSWTGGNYGYTF
TRBV9,NA,NA,TRBJ2-3,TGTGCCAGCAGCGTGGCCGGGGGCGCAGATACGCAGTATTTT,CASSVAGGADTQYF
TRBV4-1,NA,NA,TRBJ2-7,TGCGCCAGCAGCCAAGAGCCCGGGGGCGGGAACGAGCAGTACTTC,CASSQEPGGGNEQYF
TRBV29-1,NA,NA,TRBJ2-1,TGCAGCGTTGAATTCTCGACCCAAAGCTCCTACAATGAGCAGTTCTTC,CSVEFSTQSSYNEQFF
TRBV6-5,TRBD1,NA,TRBJ1-2,TGTGCCAGCAGTACTGCGGACAGGGAATATGGCTACACCTTC,CASSTADREYGYTF
TRBV5-1,NA,NA,TRBJ2-7,TGCGCCAGCACTCTTACAGGTAAACCCTACGAGCAGTACTTC,CASTLTGKPYEQYF
TRBV10-3,NA,NA,TRBJ2-1,TGTGCCATCGAAGGGACTGGCCCCAATGAGCAGTTCTTC,CAIEGTGPNEQFF
TRBV7-9,NA,few,TRBJ2-3,TGTGCCAGCAGCACCACGTCTCCCGCCCCAGATACGCAGTATTTT,CASSTTSPAPDTQYF
TRBV27,TRBD2,NA,TRBJ2-1,TGTGCCAGCACGCTAGCGGGAAGTATGAATGAGCAGTTCTTC,CASTLAGSMNEQFF
TRBV30,TRBD2,NA,TRBJ2-1,TGTGCCTGGAGTCCGACTAGCGGGAGCTTCAATGAGCAGTTCTTC,CAWSPTSGSFNEQFF
TRBV9,TRBD1,NA,TRBJ2-7,TGTGCCAGCAGCTTTGCTGAAGGGGGCGCCTTTTACGAGCAGTACTTC,CASSFAEGGAFYEQYF
TRBV4-1,NA,NA,TRBJ2-7,TGCGCCAGCAGCCAAGAAGTGGTGGACAACTACGAGCAGTACTTC,CASSQEVVDNYEQYF
TRBV4-1,TRBD2,NA,TRBJ2-2,TGCGCCAGCAGTCGCAGCGGGGGACGTAAGAACACCGGGGAGCTGTTTTTT,CASSRSGGRKNTGELFF
TRBV19,TRBD2,NA,TRBJ2-7,TGTGCCAGTAGTGCGACTAGCGGGGGCACCTACGAGCAGTACTTC,CASSATSGGTYEQYF
TRBV7-9,TRBD2,NA,TRBJ2-1,TGTGCCAGCAGCCGGACTAGCGGGACCCCCTACAATGAGCAGTTCTTC,CASSRTSGTPYNEQFF
TRBV12-5,NA,NA,TRBJ1-2,TGTGCTAGTGGTTTGGACCTGTGGGGCGACCGCTATGGCTACACCTTC,CASGLDLWGDRYGYTF
TRBV30,TRBD2,NA,TRBJ2-5,TGTGCCTGGAGTATAGCGGGAGGACCTCGGGAGACCCAGTACTTC,CAWSIAGGPRETQYF
TRBV7-6,NA,NA,TRBJ2-1,TGTGCCAGCAGCCGTGAAGCGGGACAGTGGCATAATGAGCAGTTCTTC,CASSREAGQWHNEQFF
TRBV19,TRBD2,NA,TRBJ2-1,TGTGCCAGTAGTATCCTAGCGGGGGGGTTAAACAATGAGCAGTTCTTC,CASSILAGGLNNEQFF
TRBV7-9,NA,once,TRBJ2-1,TGTGCCAGCAGCTCCACCCAACATGAGCAGTTCTTC,CASSSTQHEQFF
TRBV19,NA,NA,TRBJ2-2,TGTGCCAGTAGTTGGGGAGGGGGCACCGGGGAGCTGTTTTTT,CASSWGGGTGELFF
TRBV5-6,NA,NA,TRBJ2-1,TGTGCCAGCAGCCCCGGGACGGGCCGTTTCAATGAGCAGTTCTTC,CASSPGTGRFNEQFF
TRBV7-3,TRBD1,NA,TRBJ2-6,TGTGCCAGCAGCCCAAGCCAGGGGGCTAACTCTGGGGCCAACGTCCTGACTTTC,CASSPSQGANSGANVLTF
TRBV9,NA,NA,TRBJ1-2,TGTGCCAGCAGAGCCACGGAAGGGGGGAGGCGCGGCTACACCTTC,CASRATEGGRRGYTF